This T cell receptor beta chain derives from a study of response to subunit inactivated influenza vaccine. The CDR3 is 14 amino acids. With 7 bases removed from V and 1 base from J, the gap between germline ends came to 13 bases. Germline V gives CDR1 MDHEN, CDR2 SYDVKM. Each CDR3 protein is one row after TCRdb ran MiXCR on the RT-PCR reads. This table holds roughly 500,000 distinct CDR3 sequences, about 15% found once. This chain links TRBV28 with TRBJ2-5; tentative D call: TRBD2 (5 bases). The sequence was collected from a man aged 50 to 69 who received an inactivated influenza vaccine. The specimen was CD4+ T cells sorted from PBMCs, collected less than 30 months after vaccination. CDR3 bases: TGTGCCAGCAAACCGAGGGAATTCCAAGAGACCCAGTACTTC. It codes for CASKPREFQETQYF.